Below, one T cell receptor (beta chain) is given with its context. The CDR3 is 17 amino acids. V trimming: 3 bases; J trimming: 10 bases; junction bases outside the gene matches: 11. Donors had localized lung adenocarcinoma, a non-small cell lung cancer. The entry originates in a study of CD4 and CD8 cells across lung adenocarcinoma regions. TCRdb recomputed calls from the PCR reads with MiXCR, one row per CDR3 protein. Of more than 9,500 distinct CDR3 sequences listed, roughly 50% are singletons. The TCR sequence derives from a male donor with lung adenocarcinoma. The CD4 and CD8 labels of this study may be unreliable. The sample was CD8+ T cells from the margin of a lung tumor. V and J are TRBV12-3 or TRBV12-4 and TRBJ2-1, with 14 positions matching TRBD2. This chain's CDR3 is CASSLGLAGANRYEQFF. The CDR3 DNA is TGTGCCAGCAGTTTGGGACTAGCGGGAGCGAATAGGTACGAGCAGTTCTTC.